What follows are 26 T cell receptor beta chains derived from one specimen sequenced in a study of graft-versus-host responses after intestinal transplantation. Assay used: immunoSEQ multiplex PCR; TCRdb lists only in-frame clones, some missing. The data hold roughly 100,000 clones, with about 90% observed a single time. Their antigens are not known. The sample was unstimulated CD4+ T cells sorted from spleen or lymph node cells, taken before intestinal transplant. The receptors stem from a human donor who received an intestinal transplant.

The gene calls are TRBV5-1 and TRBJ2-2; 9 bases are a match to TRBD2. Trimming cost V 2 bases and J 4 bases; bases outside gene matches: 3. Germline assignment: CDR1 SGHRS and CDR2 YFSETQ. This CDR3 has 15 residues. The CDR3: CASSLAGGSTGELFF. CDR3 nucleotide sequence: TGCGCCAGCAGCTTAGCGGGGGGCTCCACCGGGGAGCTGTTTTTT. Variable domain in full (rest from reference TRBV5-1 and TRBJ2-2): KAGVTQTPRYLIKTRGQQVTLSCSPISGHRSVSWYQQTPGQGLQFLFEYFSETQRNKGNFPGRFSGRQFSNSRSEMNVSTLELGDSALYLCASSLAGGSTGELFFGEGSRLTVL.

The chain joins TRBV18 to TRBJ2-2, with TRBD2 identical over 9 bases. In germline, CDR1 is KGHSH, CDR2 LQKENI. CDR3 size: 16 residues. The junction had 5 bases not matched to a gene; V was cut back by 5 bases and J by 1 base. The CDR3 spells CASSEIAGENTGELFF. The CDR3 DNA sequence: TGTGCCAGCTCAGAGATAGCGGGGGAGAACACCGGGGAGCTGTTTTTT. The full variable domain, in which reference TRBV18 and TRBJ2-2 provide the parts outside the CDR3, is NAGVMQNPRHLVRRRGQEARLRCSPMKGHSHVYWYRQLPEEGLKFMVYLQKENIIDESGMPKERFSAEFPKEGPSILRIQQVVRGDSAAYFCASSEIAGENTGELFFGEGSRLTVL.

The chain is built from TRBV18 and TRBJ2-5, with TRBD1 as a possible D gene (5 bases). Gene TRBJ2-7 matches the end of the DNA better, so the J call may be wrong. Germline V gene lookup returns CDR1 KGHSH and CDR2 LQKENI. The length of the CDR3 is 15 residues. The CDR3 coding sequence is TGTGCCAGCTCACCGGATATGGACATCACCTACGAGCAGTACTTC. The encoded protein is CASSPDMDITYEQYF.

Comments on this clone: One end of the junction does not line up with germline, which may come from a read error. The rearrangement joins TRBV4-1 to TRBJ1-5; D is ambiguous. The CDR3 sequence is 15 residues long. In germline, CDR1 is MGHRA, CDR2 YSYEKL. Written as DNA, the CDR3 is TGCGCCAACAGCCAAGACGGTAGTCGGATTCAGCCCCAGCATTTT. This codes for CANSQDGSRIQPQHF.

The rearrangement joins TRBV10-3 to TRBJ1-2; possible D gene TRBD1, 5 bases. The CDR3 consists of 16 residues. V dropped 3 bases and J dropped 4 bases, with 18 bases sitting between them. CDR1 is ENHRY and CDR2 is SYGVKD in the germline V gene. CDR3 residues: CAISEAGAGRGYGYTF. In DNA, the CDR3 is TGTGCCATCAGTGAAGCGGGCGCCGGGAGGGGCTATGGCTACACCTTC.

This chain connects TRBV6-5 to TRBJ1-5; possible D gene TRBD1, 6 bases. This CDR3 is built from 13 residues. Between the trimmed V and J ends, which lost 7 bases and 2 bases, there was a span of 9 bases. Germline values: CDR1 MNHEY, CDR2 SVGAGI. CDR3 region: CASIEGGNQPQHF. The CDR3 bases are TGTGCCAGCATAGAGGGGGGCAATCAGCCCCAGCATTTT.

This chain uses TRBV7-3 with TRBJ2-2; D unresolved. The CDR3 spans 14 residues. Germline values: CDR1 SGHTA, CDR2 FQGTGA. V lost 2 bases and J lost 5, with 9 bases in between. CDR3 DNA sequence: TGTGCCAGCAGCTTAGGCCAGTCTACCGGGGAGCTGTTTTTT. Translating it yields CASSLGQSTGELFF.

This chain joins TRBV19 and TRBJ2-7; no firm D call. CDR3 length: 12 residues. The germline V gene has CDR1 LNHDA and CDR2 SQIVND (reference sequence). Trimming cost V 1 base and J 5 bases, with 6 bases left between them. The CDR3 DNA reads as TGTGCCAGTAGTATAGTAGGGAACGAGCAGTACTTC. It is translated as CASSIVGNEQYF.

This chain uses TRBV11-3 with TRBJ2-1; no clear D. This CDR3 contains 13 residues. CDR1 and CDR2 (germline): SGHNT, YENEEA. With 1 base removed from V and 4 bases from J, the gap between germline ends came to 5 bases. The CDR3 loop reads CASSLAGYNEQFF. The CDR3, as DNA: TGTGCCAGCAGCTTAGCCGGGTACAATGAGCAGTTCTTC.

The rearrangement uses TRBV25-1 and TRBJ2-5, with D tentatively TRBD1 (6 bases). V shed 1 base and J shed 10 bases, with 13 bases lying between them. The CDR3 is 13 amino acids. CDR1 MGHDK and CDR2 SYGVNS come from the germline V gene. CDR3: CASSEWGLWDQYF. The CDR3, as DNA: TGTGCCAGCAGTGAATGGGGGCTCTGGGACCAGTACTTC.

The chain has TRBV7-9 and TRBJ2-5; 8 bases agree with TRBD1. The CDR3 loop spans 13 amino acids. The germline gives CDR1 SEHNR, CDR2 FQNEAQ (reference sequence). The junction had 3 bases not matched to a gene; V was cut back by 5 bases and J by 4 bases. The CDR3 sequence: CASSLQGAETQYF. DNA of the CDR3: TGTGCCAGCAGCCTTCAGGGGGCAGAGACCCAGTACTTC. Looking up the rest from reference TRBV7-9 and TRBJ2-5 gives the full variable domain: DTGVSQNPRHKITKRGQNVTFRCDPISEHNRLYWYRQTLGQGPEFLTYFQNEAQLEKSRLLSDRFSAERPKGSFSTLEIQRTEQGDSAMYLCASSLQGAETQYFGPGTRLLVL.

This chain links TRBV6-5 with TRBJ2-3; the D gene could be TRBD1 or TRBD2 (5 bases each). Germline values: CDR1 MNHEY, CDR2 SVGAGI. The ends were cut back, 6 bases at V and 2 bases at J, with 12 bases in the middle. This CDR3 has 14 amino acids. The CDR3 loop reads CASRPGPLTDTQYF. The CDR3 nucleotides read TGTGCCAGCAGGCCGGGACCCCTCACAGATACGCAGTATTTT.

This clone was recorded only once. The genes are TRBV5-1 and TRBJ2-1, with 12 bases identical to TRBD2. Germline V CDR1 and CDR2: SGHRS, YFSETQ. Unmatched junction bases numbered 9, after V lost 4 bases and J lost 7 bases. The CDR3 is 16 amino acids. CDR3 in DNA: TGCGCCAGCAGCCCGATGACTAGCGGGGGTACGAATGAGCAGTTCTTC. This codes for CASSPMTSGGTNEQFF. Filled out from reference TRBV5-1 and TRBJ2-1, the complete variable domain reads KAGVTQTPRYLIKTRGQQVTLSCSPISGHRSVSWYQQTPGQGLQFLFEYFSETQRNKGNFPGRFSGRQFSNSRSEMNVSTLELGDSALYLCASSPMTSGGTNEQFFGPGTRLTVL.

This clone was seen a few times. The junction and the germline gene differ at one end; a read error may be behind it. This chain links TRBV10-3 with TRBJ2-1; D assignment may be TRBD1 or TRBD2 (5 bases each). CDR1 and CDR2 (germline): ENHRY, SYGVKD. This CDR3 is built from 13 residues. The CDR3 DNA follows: TGTGCCATCAGTGAGGGGCCGGGGCATGAGCGGTTCTTC. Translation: CAISEGPGHERFF.

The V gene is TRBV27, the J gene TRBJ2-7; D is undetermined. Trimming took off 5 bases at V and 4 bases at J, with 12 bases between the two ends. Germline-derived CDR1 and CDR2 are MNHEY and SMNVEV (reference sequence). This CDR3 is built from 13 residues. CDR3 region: CASSRTLHYEQYF. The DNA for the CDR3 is TGTGCCAGCAGTAGAACCCTCCATTACGAGCAGTACTTC.

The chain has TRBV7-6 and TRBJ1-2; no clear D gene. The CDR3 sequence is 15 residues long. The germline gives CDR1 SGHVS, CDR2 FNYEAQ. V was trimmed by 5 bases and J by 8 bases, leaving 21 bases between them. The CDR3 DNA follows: TGTGCCAGCAGCCCACCGACGGCCGGCCCTGCGGGCTACACCTTC. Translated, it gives CASSPPTAGPAGYTF.

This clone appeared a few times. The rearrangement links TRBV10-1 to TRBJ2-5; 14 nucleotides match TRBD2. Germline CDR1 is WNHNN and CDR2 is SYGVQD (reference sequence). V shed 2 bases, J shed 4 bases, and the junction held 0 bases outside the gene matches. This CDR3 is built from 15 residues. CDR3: CASSEGLAGGETQYF. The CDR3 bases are TGCGCCAGCAGTGAGGGACTAGCGGGAGGAGAGACCCAGTACTTC.

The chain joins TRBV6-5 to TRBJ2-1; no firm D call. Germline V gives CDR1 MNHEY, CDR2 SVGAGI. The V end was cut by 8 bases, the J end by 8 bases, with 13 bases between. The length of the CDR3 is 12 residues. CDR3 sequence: CASSFSGHEQFF. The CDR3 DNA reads TGTGCCAGCTCTTTTTCCGGGCATGAGCAGTTCTTC.

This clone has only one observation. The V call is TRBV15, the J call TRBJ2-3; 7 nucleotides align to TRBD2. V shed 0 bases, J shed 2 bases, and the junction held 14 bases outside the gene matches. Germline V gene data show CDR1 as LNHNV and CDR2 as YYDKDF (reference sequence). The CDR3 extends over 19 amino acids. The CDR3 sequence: CATSRDPLAVRAVTDTQYF. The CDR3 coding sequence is TGTGCCACCAGCAGAGATCCCCTAGCGGTGAGGGCCGTCACAGATACGCAGTATTTT.

CDR3 protein: CACMEGSPFGVLGDEQFF. CDR3 coding DNA: TGTGCCTGTATGGAGGGGTCCCCTTTCGGAGTGCTAGGCGATGAGCAGTTCTTC. The chain uses TRBV30 and TRBJ2-1; TRBD2 is a possible D gene (6 bases). CDR3 size: 18 residues. V gave up 6 bases and J gave up 8 bases, with 32 bases separating them. Germline values: CDR1 GTSNPN, CDR2 SVGIG (reference sequence).

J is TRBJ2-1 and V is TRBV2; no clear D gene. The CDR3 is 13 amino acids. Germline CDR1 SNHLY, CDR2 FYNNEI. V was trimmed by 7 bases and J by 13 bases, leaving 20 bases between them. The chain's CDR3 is CASNPDATVSQFF. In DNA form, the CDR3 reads TGTGCCAGCAACCCGGACGCGACGGTGTCCCAGTTCTTC.

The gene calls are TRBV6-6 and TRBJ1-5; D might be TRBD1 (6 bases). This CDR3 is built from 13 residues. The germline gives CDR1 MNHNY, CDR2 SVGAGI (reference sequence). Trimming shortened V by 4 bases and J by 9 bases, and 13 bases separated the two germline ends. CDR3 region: CASSLQGTWPQHF. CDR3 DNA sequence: TGTGCCAGCAGTTTACAGGGTACTTGGCCCCAGCATTTT.

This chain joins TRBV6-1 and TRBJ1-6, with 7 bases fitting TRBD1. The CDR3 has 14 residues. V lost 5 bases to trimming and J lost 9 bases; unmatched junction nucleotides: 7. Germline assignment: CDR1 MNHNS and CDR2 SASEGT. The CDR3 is CASSSGGLVSPLHF. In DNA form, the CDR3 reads TGTGCCAGCAGTTCAGGGGGGCTAGTTTCACCCCTCCACTTT.

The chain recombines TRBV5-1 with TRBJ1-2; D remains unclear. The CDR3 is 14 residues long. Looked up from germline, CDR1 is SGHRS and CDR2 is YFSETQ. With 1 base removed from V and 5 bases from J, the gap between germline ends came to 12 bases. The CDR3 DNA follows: TGCGCCAGCAGCTTGTCTCCTCCCCATTATGGCTACACCTTC. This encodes CASSLSPPHYGYTF.

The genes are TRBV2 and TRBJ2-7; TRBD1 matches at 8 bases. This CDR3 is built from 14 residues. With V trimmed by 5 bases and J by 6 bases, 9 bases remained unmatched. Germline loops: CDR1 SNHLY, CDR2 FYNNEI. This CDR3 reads CASSTDRVYAEQYF. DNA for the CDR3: TGTGCCAGCAGTACGGACAGGGTTTATGCCGAGCAGTACTTC.

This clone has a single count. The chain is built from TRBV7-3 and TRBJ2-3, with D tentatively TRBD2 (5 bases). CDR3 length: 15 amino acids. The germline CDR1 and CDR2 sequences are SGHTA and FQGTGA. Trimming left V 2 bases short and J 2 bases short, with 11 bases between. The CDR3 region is CASSLSSWSTDTQYF. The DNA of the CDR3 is TGTGCCAGCAGCTTATCTAGCTGGTCCACAGATACGCAGTATTTT.